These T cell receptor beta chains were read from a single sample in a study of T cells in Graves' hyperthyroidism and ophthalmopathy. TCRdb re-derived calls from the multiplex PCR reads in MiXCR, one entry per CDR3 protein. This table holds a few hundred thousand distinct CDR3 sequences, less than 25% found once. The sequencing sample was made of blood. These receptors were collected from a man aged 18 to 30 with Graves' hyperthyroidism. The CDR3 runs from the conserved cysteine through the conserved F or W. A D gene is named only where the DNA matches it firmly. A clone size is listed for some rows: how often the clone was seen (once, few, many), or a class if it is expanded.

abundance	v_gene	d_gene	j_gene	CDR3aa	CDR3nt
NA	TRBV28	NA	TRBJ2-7	CASTQDSYEQYF	TGTGCCAGCACCCAGGACAGCTACGAGCAGTACTTC
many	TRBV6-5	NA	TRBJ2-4	CASSYAPTGLLGAKNIQYF	TGTGCCAGCAGTTATGCCCCTACAGGTCTCCTTGGGGCCAAAAACATTCAGTACTTC
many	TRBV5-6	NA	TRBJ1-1	CASSLALGDGPSEAFF	TGTGCCAGCAGCTTGGCCTTAGGAGACGGACCCTCTGAAGCTTTCTTT
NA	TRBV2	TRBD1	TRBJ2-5	CASSGGTGGQETQYF	TGTGCCAGCAGTGGGGGGACAGGGGGCCAGGAGACCCAGTACTTC
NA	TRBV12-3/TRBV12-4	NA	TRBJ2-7	CASSFGGAREQYF	TGTGCCAGCAGTTTTGGGGGGGCGAGGGAGCAGTACTTC
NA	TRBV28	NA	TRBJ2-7	CASRSGVSYEQYF	TGTGCCAGCAGGTCCGGGGTTTCCTACGAGCAGTACTTC
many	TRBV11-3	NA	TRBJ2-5	CASSAVRTTDYQETQYF	TGTGCCAGCAGCGCGGTAAGGACAACAGACTATCAAGAGACCCAGTACTTC
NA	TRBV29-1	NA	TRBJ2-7	CSVDGGGYEQYF	TGCAGCGTTGACGGGGGCGGCTACGAGCAGTACTTC
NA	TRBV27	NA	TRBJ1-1	CASRLQGVNTVAFF	TGTGCCAGCAGACTACAGGGAGTGAACACTGTAGCTTTCTTT
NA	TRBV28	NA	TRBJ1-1	CASSRRGRENTEAFF	TGTGCCAGCTCTAGGCGGGGCAGGGAGAACACTGAAGCTTTCTTT
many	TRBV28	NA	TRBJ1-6	CASSSPQGYNSPLHF	TGTGCCAGCAGTTCACCTCAGGGGTATAATTCACCCCTCCACTTT
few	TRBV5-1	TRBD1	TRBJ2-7	CASSAGGTGGDEQYF	TGCGCCAGCAGCGCGGGAGGGACAGGGGGCGACGAGCAGTACTTC
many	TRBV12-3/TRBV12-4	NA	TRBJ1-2	CASSLGGFSYGYTF	TGTGCCAGCAGCCTCGGGGGATTTAGCTATGGCTACACCTTC
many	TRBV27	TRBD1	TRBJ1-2	CASSLYPGQGANYGYTF	TGTGCCAGCAGTTTATATCCGGGACAGGGGGCGAACTATGGCTACACCTTC
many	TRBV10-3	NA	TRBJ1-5	CAISGGGPNQPQHF	TGTGCCATCAGTGGTGGAGGGCCCAATCAGCCCCAGCATTTT
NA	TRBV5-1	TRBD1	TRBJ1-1	CASSQRDSNTEAFF	TGCGCCAGCAGCCAGAGGGACAGCAACACTGAAGCTTTCTTT
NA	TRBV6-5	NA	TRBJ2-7	CASSYSYSPVSYEQYF	TGTGCCAGCAGTTACTCGTACTCACCAGTATCCTACGAGCAGTACTTC
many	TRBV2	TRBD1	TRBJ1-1	CASSGDRNEAFF	TGTGCCAGCAGTGGGGACAGGAATGAAGCTTTCTTT
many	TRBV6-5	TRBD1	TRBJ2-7	CASSISGQGSAEQYF	TGTGCCAGCAGTATCTCGGGACAGGGTTCCGCCGAGCAGTACTTC
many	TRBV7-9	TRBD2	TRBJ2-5	CASSLSSGGSETQYF	TGTGCCAGCAGCTTAAGTAGCGGGGGTTCGGAGACCCAGTACTTC